These T cell receptor beta chains were read from a single sample in a study of T-cell reconstitution after alpha-beta-depleted transplantation in children. From the PCR reads, TCRdb called clonotypes with MiXCR, one entry per CDR3 protein. The sample includes 200,000 to 300,000 distinct CDR3 sequences, around 7.5% seen only once; the top ten take nearly 6.5%. This material consisted of PBMCs, mostly from graft donor cells, taken 180 days after TCRalphabeta/CD19-depleted stem cell transplant. The receptor set was obtained from a male patient between 10 and 17 years old who had a stem cell transplant for acute lymphoblastic leukemia, so the T cells may come from the graft donor. Both conserved end residues are part of each CDR3. Each record gives: D gene, J gene, V gene, clone size, CDR3 protein, CDR3 DNA. The D gene is left open where the match is weak. A row's size may be missing; if present it is once, few, many or a size class.

d_gene: -
j_gene: TRBJ1-1
v_gene: TRBV5-8
abundance: many
CDR3aa: CASRPKLLMNTEAFF
CDR3nt: TGTGCCAGCAGGCCGAAGTTGTTAATGAACACTGAAGCTTTCTTT

d_gene: -
j_gene: TRBJ2-3
v_gene: TRBV5-1
abundance: many
CDR3aa: CATSTGPTDTQYF
CDR3nt: TGCGCCACCTCCACAGGGCCTACAGATACGCAGTATTTT

d_gene: -
j_gene: TRBJ2-5
v_gene: TRBV5-4
abundance: many
CDR3aa: CASSLERAQYF
CDR3nt: TGTGCCAGCAGCTTGGAGAGGGCCCAGTACTTC

d_gene: TRBD1
j_gene: TRBJ1-1
v_gene: TRBV11-2
abundance: many
CDR3aa: CATTPRTGDTEAFF
CDR3nt: TGTGCCACCACCCCCCGGACAGGGGACACTGAAGCTTTCTTT

d_gene: TRBD2
j_gene: TRBJ2-1
v_gene: TRBV28
abundance: -
CDR3aa: CTFSLRLAGVRSYNEQFF
CDR3nt: TGTACCTTCAGTTTAAGGCTAGCGGGAGTTAGGTCCTACAATGAGCAGTTCTTC

d_gene: -
j_gene: TRBJ2-1
v_gene: TRBV18
abundance: many
CDR3aa: CASSEIGGGLYNEQFF
CDR3nt: TGTGCCAGCTCAGAGATAGGAGGGGGCCTTTACAATGAGCAGTTCTTC

d_gene: -
j_gene: TRBJ1-2
v_gene: TRBV28
abundance: many
CDR3aa: CASTAPGGGGYTF
CDR3nt: TGTGCCAGCACCGCCCCGGGAGGGGGTGGCTACACCTTC

d_gene: -
j_gene: TRBJ2-5
v_gene: TRBV6-2/TRBV6-3
abundance: many
CDR3aa: CASSNVGTQYF
CDR3nt: TGTGCCAGCAGTAATGTGGGGACCCAGTACTTC

d_gene: TRBD2
j_gene: TRBJ2-7
v_gene: TRBV20-1
abundance: many
CDR3aa: CSAFGTSGRVYEQYF
CDR3nt: TGCAGTGCGTTCGGGACTAGCGGGAGGGTGTACGAGCAGTACTTC

d_gene: TRBD1
j_gene: TRBJ2-5
v_gene: TRBV3-1
abundance: many
CDR3aa: CASSSNGQGLETQYF
CDR3nt: TGTGCCAGCAGCTCGAACGGACAGGGACTGGAGACCCAGTACTTC

d_gene: -
j_gene: TRBJ2-7
v_gene: TRBV6-1
abundance: many
CDR3aa: CASSARTVSSYEQYF
CDR3nt: TGTGCCAGCAGTGCCCGGACGGTGAGCTCCTACGAGCAGTACTTC

d_gene: -
j_gene: TRBJ1-1
v_gene: TRBV6-2/TRBV6-3
abundance: many
CDR3aa: CASSYPIVNTEAFF
CDR3nt: TGTGCCAGCAGCTACCCGATAGTGAACACTGAAGCTTTCTTT

d_gene: -
j_gene: TRBJ1-3
v_gene: TRBV7-2
abundance: many
CDR3aa: CASSLGPATGNTIYF
CDR3nt: TGTGCCAGCAGCTTAGGTCCAGCCACTGGAAACACCATATATTTT

d_gene: -
j_gene: TRBJ2-4
v_gene: TRBV14
abundance: -
CDR3aa: CASSHPGQKNIQYF
CDR3nt: TGTGCCAGCAGCCACCCGGGACAAAAAAACATTCAGTACTTC

d_gene: -
j_gene: TRBJ2-7
v_gene: TRBV28
abundance: many
CDR3aa: CASTPAGDEQYF
CDR3nt: TGTGCCAGCACCCCTGCTGGGGACGAGCAGTACTTC

d_gene: TRBD1
j_gene: TRBJ2-5
v_gene: TRBV20-1
abundance: many
CDR3aa: CSARLGQGRETQYF
CDR3nt: TGCAGTGCTAGATTGGGACAGGGGAGGGAGACCCAGTACTTC

d_gene: -
j_gene: TRBJ1-2
v_gene: TRBV12-3/TRBV12-4
abundance: many
CDR3aa: CASSSSGAKNYGYTF
CDR3nt: TGTGCCAGCAGTTCCTCAGGGGCCAAAAACTATGGCTACACCTTC

d_gene: TRBD1
j_gene: TRBJ2-7
v_gene: TRBV27
abundance: many
CDR3aa: CASSFAGQGTHEQYF
CDR3nt: TGTGCCAGCAGTTTTGCGGGACAGGGTACCCACGAGCAGTACTTC

d_gene: TRBD1
j_gene: TRBJ1-6
v_gene: TRBV7-9
abundance: many
CDR3aa: CASSSGQHNNSPLHF
CDR3nt: TGTGCCAGCAGCTCGGGACAGCATAATAATTCACCCCTCCACTTT

d_gene: TRBD2
j_gene: TRBJ2-3
v_gene: TRBV7-2
abundance: many
CDR3aa: CASSFERGAYYTDTQYF
CDR3nt: TGTGCCAGCAGCTTTGAGCGGGGGGCATACTACACAGATACGCAGTATTTT

d_gene: TRBD1
j_gene: TRBJ1-2
v_gene: TRBV4-3
abundance: many
CDR3aa: CASSQEWDRGSANYGYTF
CDR3nt: TGCGCCAGCAGCCAAGAGTGGGACAGGGGATCAGCTAACTATGGCTACACCTTC

d_gene: -
j_gene: TRBJ2-4
v_gene: TRBV10-3
abundance: many
CDR3aa: CAISESPKGAKNIQYF
CDR3nt: TGTGCCATCAGTGAGTCGCCAAAGGGAGCCAAAAACATTCAGTACTTC

d_gene: -
j_gene: TRBJ2-5
v_gene: TRBV7-3
abundance: many
CDR3aa: CASSLTPRETQYF
CDR3nt: TGTGCCAGCAGCTTAACACCTCGAGAGACCCAGTACTTC

d_gene: TRBD2
j_gene: TRBJ2-1
v_gene: TRBV6-2/TRBV6-3
abundance: many
CDR3aa: CASSSSSGRKILSSYNEQFF
CDR3nt: TGTGCCAGCAGTTCTTCTAGCGGGAGAAAAATCTTGAGCTCCTACAATGAGCAGTTCTTC

d_gene: -
j_gene: TRBJ2-1
v_gene: TRBV5-5
abundance: many
CDR3aa: CASSLDHTSSYNEQFF
CDR3nt: TGTGCCAGCAGCTTGGACCACACCAGCTCCTACAATGAGCAGTTCTTC

d_gene: -
j_gene: TRBJ2-1
v_gene: TRBV6-5
abundance: many
CDR3aa: CASSPGNEQFF
CDR3nt: TGTGCCAGCAGTCCGGGGAATGAGCAGTTCTTC

d_gene: -
j_gene: TRBJ1-6
v_gene: TRBV4-3
abundance: many
CDR3aa: CASSRSLEYSPLHF
CDR3nt: TGCGCCAGCAGCCGCTCGTTGGAATATTCACCCCTCCACTTT

d_gene: -
j_gene: TRBJ2-1
v_gene: TRBV5-1
abundance: many
CDR3aa: CASSLEGPGEQFF
CDR3nt: TGCGCCAGCAGCTTGGAGGGCCCCGGTGAGCAGTTCTTC

d_gene: -
j_gene: TRBJ2-3
v_gene: TRBV12-3/TRBV12-4
abundance: -
CDR3aa: CASRPPRPDTQYF
CDR3nt: TGTGCCAGCAGACCTCCTAGGCCAGATACGCAGTATTTT

d_gene: TRBD1
j_gene: TRBJ2-5
v_gene: TRBV6-5
abundance: many
CDR3aa: CASSYARDRGAVETQYF
CDR3nt: TGTGCCAGCAGTTACGCCCGGGACAGGGGCGCAGTAGAGACCCAGTACTTC

d_gene: -
j_gene: TRBJ2-7
v_gene: TRBV12-3/TRBV12-4
abundance: many
CDR3aa: CASSFGDSRSSEQYF
CDR3nt: TGTGCCAGCAGTTTTGGAGACAGCCGGTCCTCCGAGCAGTACTTC

d_gene: -
j_gene: TRBJ2-2
v_gene: TRBV6-1
abundance: many
CDR3aa: CASSPEVDVGELFF
CDR3nt: TGTGCCAGCAGCCCCGAGGTGGATGTCGGGGAGCTGTTTTTT

d_gene: -
j_gene: TRBJ2-6
v_gene: TRBV7-2
abundance: few
CDR3aa: CASSLKSTPGRQSGANVLTF
CDR3nt: TGTGCCAGCAGCTTAAAGTCCACTCCGGGACGACAATCTGGGGCCAACGTCCTGACTTTC

d_gene: TRBD2
j_gene: TRBJ2-2
v_gene: TRBV10-3
abundance: many
CDR3aa: CAISLTSGGSNTGELFF
CDR3nt: TGTGCCATCAGCCTAACTAGCGGGGGGTCGAACACCGGGGAGCTGTTTTTT

d_gene: -
j_gene: TRBJ2-5
v_gene: TRBV7-9
abundance: many
CDR3aa: CASSLTEKTQYF
CDR3nt: TGTGCCAGCAGCTTAACAGAGAAGACCCAGTACTTC

d_gene: -
j_gene: TRBJ2-1
v_gene: TRBV11-2
abundance: once
CDR3aa: CASSPGVLCSYNEQFF
CDR3nt: TGTGCCAGCAGCCCCGGGGTGTTATGCTCCTACAATGAGCAGTTCTTC

d_gene: -
j_gene: TRBJ2-2
v_gene: TRBV5-1
abundance: many
CDR3aa: CASTTGLFSLAGELFF
CDR3nt: TGCGCCAGCACGACGGGACTTTTTTCGCTGGCCGGGGAGCTGTTTTTT

d_gene: -
j_gene: TRBJ1-1
v_gene: TRBV29-1
abundance: many
CDR3aa: CSVGIVTEAFF
CDR3nt: TGCAGCGTTGGAATTGTAACTGAAGCTTTCTTT

d_gene: -
j_gene: TRBJ2-1
v_gene: TRBV5-6
abundance: many
CDR3aa: CASSLRGRGNNEQFF
CDR3nt: TGTGCCAGCAGCTTGCGTGGACGGGGGAACAATGAGCAGTTCTTC

d_gene: TRBD1
j_gene: TRBJ2-1
v_gene: TRBV11-2
abundance: many
CDR3aa: CASSLQQGYNEQFF
CDR3nt: TGTGCCAGCAGCTTGCAACAGGGGTACAATGAGCAGTTCTTC

d_gene: TRBD2
j_gene: TRBJ2-5
v_gene: TRBV11-2
abundance: many
CDR3aa: CASSRPGLSGETQYF
CDR3nt: TGTGCCAGCAGCCGCCCGGGACTATCCGGGGAGACCCAGTACTTC

d_gene: -
j_gene: TRBJ1-1
v_gene: TRBV5-1
abundance: many
CDR3aa: CASSLRPGASTEAFF
CDR3nt: TGCGCCAGCAGCTTGAGACCAGGGGCGAGCACTGAAGCTTTCTTT

d_gene: -
j_gene: TRBJ1-1
v_gene: TRBV7-9
abundance: -
CDR3aa: CASSPRFGLDGNTEAFF
CDR3nt: TGTGCCAGCAGCCCGCGGTTCGGTTTGGATGGGAACACTGAAGCTTTCTTT

d_gene: -
j_gene: TRBJ1-5
v_gene: TRBV19
abundance: many
CDR3aa: CASSIWSADNQPQHF
CDR3nt: TGTGCCAGTAGTATTTGGTCAGCAGATAATCAGCCCCAGCATTTT

d_gene: TRBD1
j_gene: TRBJ1-2
v_gene: TRBV10-3
abundance: many
CDR3aa: CAISQNPGQGPYTF
CDR3nt: TGTGCCATCAGCCAGAACCCGGGACAGGGACCCTACACCTTC

d_gene: -
j_gene: TRBJ2-7
v_gene: TRBV12-3/TRBV12-4
abundance: many
CDR3aa: CASSLFRASYEQYF
CDR3nt: TGTGCCAGCAGCCTCTTCAGGGCGTCCTACGAGCAGTACTTC